The source of this TCR beta chain is a study of blood T cell repertoires in COVID-19. Study as a whole: Collection of acute and convalescent COVID-19 samples took place in the United States, Italy and Spain. T cells, B-cell-depleted T cells, or PBMCs supplied cDNA or gDNA.

V was clipped by 5 bases and J by 2 bases; unmatched bases: 9. Germline V gene data show CDR1 as KGHSH and CDR2 as LQKENI. CDR3 length: 16 amino acids. In the authors' workflow: Estimation of nucleated cell counts was performed using reference gene primer amplification. Produced via immunoSEQ multiplex PCR; TCRdb's table is partial and in-frame only. V, J and clone size reflect that table, while D and trimming were determined from the DNA. The table has a few hundred thousand clones, about nine tenths seen once. The chain joins TRBV18 to TRBJ1-3; 7 positions match TRBD1. The clonotype originates from a woman under 40 who had recovered from COVID-19. The sequencing sample was made of peripheral blood. Here the CDR3 reads CASSATAGGTGNTIYF. In nucleotides, the CDR3 is TGTGCCAGCTCAGCCACTGCAGGGGGAACTGGAAACACCATATATTTT.